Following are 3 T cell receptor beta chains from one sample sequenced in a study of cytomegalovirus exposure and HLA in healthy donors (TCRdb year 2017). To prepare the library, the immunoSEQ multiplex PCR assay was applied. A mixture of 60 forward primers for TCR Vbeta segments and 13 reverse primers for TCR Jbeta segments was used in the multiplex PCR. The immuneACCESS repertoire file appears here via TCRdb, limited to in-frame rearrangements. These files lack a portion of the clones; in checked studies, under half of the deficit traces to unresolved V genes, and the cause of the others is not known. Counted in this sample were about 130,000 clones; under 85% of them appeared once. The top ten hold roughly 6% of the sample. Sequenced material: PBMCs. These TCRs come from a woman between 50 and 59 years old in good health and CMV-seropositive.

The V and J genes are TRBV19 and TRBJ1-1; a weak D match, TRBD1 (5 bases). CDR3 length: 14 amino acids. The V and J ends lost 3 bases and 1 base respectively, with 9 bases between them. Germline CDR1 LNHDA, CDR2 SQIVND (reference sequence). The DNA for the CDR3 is TGTGCCAGTAGTATGGGGCTAGGGAACACTGAAGCTTTCTTT. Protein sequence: CASSMGLGNTEAFF. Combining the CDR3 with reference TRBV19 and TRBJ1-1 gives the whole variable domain DGGITQSPKYLFRKEGQNVTLSCEQNLNHDAMYWYRQDPGQGLRLIYYSQIVNDFQKGDIAEGYSVSREKKESFPLTVTSAQKNPTAFYLCASSMGLGNTEAFFGQGTRLTVV.

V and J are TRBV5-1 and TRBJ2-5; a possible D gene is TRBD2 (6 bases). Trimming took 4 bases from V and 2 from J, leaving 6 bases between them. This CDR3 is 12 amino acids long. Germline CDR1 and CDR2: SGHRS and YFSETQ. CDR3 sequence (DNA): TGCGCCAGCAGCGCGGGGCAAGAGACCCAGTACTTC. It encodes CASSAGQETQYF.

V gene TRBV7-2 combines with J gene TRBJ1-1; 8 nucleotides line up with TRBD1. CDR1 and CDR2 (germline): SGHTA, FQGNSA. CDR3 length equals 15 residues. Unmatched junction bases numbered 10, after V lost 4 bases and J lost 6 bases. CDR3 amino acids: CASSSAQGARAEAFF. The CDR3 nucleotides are TGTGCCAGCAGCTCAGCCCAGGGGGCGAGGGCTGAAGCTTTCTTT.